Following are 15 T cell receptor beta chains from one sample sequenced in a study of cytomegalovirus exposure and HLA in healthy donors. The primer mix had 60 Vbeta and 13 Jbeta primers. Assay: immunoSEQ multiplex PCR; the TCRdb copy retains only in-frame clones and omits some. The table shows around 45,000 clones, with 72% occurring only once. Material for sequencing was PBMCs. These receptors were taken from a man aged 30-40 years in good health and CMV-seronegative.

This chain joins TRBV2 and TRBJ2-3; 8 nucleotides match TRBD1. Unmatched junction bases numbered 11, after V lost 5 bases and J lost 4 bases. Per germline, CDR1 SNHLY and CDR2 FYNNEI. The CDR3 is 16 amino acids. CDR3 region: CASSSRGQGGADTQYF. The CDR3 DNA reads TGTGCCAGCAGTAGCCGTGGACAGGGAGGCGCAGATACGCAGTATTTT.

The chain recombines TRBV10-1 with TRBJ2-4, with D hard to call. Germline loops: CDR1 WNHNN, CDR2 SYGVQD (reference sequence). The CDR3 length is 14 residues. The V and J ends lost 6 bases and 0 bases respectively, with 9 bases between them. This CDR3 is CASSQRVAKNIQYF. The CDR3 region has the DNA TGCGCCAGCAGCCAAAGAGTAGCCAAAAACATTCAGTACTTC.

The chain carries TRBV19 and TRBJ2-5; a weak D match, TRBD1 (8 bases). Between the trimmed V and J ends, which lost 7 bases and 3 bases, there was a span of 18 bases. Germline CDR1 LNHDA, CDR2 SQIVND (reference sequence). This CDR3 region has 15 residues. The CDR3 protein is CASTDYRGGKETQYF. The CDR3 DNA follows: TGTGCCAGTACCGACTACAGGGGGGGTAAAGAGACCCAGTACTTC.

The chain employs TRBV7-2 and TRBJ2-4, with D perhaps TRBD2 (6 bases). CDR3 length equals 14 residues. Germline V gene lookup returns CDR1 SGHTA and CDR2 FQGNSA. V shed 1 base and J shed 9 bases, with 13 bases lying between them. The CDR3 reads CASSLVPPEGIQYF. CDR3 coding DNA: TGTGCCAGCAGCTTAGTTCCCCCGGAGGGCATTCAGTACTTC.

The rearrangement joins TRBV5-1 to TRBJ1-1; 7 bases match TRBD1. After removal of 2 bases from V and 2 bases from J, the junction contained 9 bases not matched to a gene. CDR1 SGHRS and CDR2 YFSETQ come from the germline V gene. CDR3 length: 16 amino acids. The CDR3 region has the DNA TGCGCCAGCAGCTTCGACAGGGCCGTCTTTAACACTGAAGCTTTCTTT. This encodes CASSFDRAVFNTEAFF.

The chain links TRBV5-1 to TRBJ1-2; 10 bases match TRBD1. CDR3 length: 14 residues. J lost 3 bases, V lost 3 bases, and 2 bases had no gene match. Per germline, CDR1 SGHRS and CDR2 YFSETQ. The CDR3 loop reads CASSSTGGDYGYTF. The DNA of the CDR3 is TGCGCCAGCAGCTCGACAGGGGGCGACTATGGCTACACCTTC.

This clone was observed a handful of times. The chain carries TRBV5-1 and TRBJ2-7; D possibly corresponds to TRBD2 (5 bases). V was pared by 4 bases and J by 4 bases, with 12 bases between. The CDR3 spans 13 residues. Germline V gene sequence: CDR1 SGHRS, CDR2 YFSETQ. CDR3 amino acids: CASSPSLSYEQYF. The CDR3 DNA reads TGCGCCAGCAGCCCTAGCCTCTCTTACGAGCAGTACTTC. The whole variable domain, filled in from reference TRBV5-1 and TRBJ2-7, reads KAGVTQTPRYLIKTRGQQVTLSCSPISGHRSVSWYQQTPGQGLQFLFEYFSETQRNKGNFPGRFSGRQFSNSRSEMNVSTLELGDSALYLCASSPSLSYEQYFGPGTRLTVT.

The chain has TRBV4-1 and TRBJ1-1; tentative D call: TRBD1 (5 bases). The ends were cut back, 1 base at V and 7 bases at J, with 13 bases in the middle. CDR1 and CDR2 (germline): MGHRA, YSYEKL. The CDR3 is 14 amino acids. The CDR3 region has the DNA TGCGCCAGCAGCCAAGTGGGGGGTGACGGTGAAGCTTTCTTT. Amino acid sequence: CASSQVGGDGEAFF.

J is TRBJ2-7 and V is TRBV6-5, with D possibly TRBD2 on 5 matching bases. The CDR3 covers 11 residues. CDR1 and CDR2 (germline): MNHEY, SVGAGI. CDR3 nucleotides: TGTTCCGCGGGCCCTACCTACGAGCAGTACTTC. It translates to CSAGPTYEQYF.

This chain uses TRBV5-4 with TRBJ2-7, with 8 bases aligning to TRBD1. The CDR3 runs to 16 residues. Per germline, CDR1 SGHNT and CDR2 YYREEE (reference sequence). V dropped 5 bases and J dropped 0; count of bases not matched to a gene: 10. The DNA of the CDR3 is TGTGCCAGCAGTGCCCCTGGACAGGGCCGCTCCTACGAGCAGTACTTC. This gives the protein CASSAPGQGRSYEQYF.

The genes are TRBV6-5 and TRBJ2-5, with a tentative D call TRBD2 (5 bases). The end of the DNA is better explained by TRBJ2-7, so the J call may be wrong. CDR3 length: 12 residues. The germline gives CDR1 MNHEY, CDR2 SVGAGI. The chain's CDR3 is CASSLLGYEQYF. DNA of the CDR3: TGTGCCAGCAGCTTACTAGGGTACGAGCAGTACTTC.

The chain carries TRBV30 and TRBJ2-1; unclear D gene. Germline V gene sequence: CDR1 GTSNPN, CDR2 SVGIG (reference sequence). There are 12 residues in the CDR3. V lost 0 bases, J lost 9 bases, and 9 bases lay in between. In DNA, the CDR3 is TGTGCCTGGAGTGTTGCCCGGGTTGAGCAGTTCTTC. Its translation: CAWSVARVEQFF.

The chain carries TRBV5-1 and TRBJ2-3; possibly TRBD2 for D (6 bases). V lost 2 bases and J lost 2, with 15 bases in between. The CDR3 totals 16 residues. CDR1 SGHRS and CDR2 YFSETQ come from the germline V gene. The CDR3 nucleotides read TGCGCCAGCAGCTTATCCTCGCGGGGAAACACAGATACGCAGTATTTT. This codes for CASSLSSRGNTDTQYF.

The V gene is TRBV6-1, the J gene TRBJ1-1, with a possible D match to TRBD1 (5 bases). The CDR3 consists of 12 residues. V lost 4 bases and J lost 5, with 8 bases in between. Germline V gives CDR1 MNHNS, CDR2 SASEGT. The CDR3 loop is CASSVGGTEAFF. Here the CDR3 DNA reads TGTGCCAGCAGTGTTGGGGGGACTGAAGCTTTCTTT.

The genes are TRBV5-1 and TRBJ2-1, with 8 bases identical to TRBD2. The V gene's germline CDR1 is SGHRS and CDR2 YFSETQ. The CDR3 is 14 residues long. Losses at the gene ends were 0 bases for V and 6 bases for J; bases not matched to a gene: 2. The CDR3 protein is CASSLVAGGNEQFF. In DNA form, the CDR3 reads TGCGCCAGCAGCTTGGTTGCGGGAGGCAATGAGCAGTTCTTC.